A selection of T cell receptor beta chains follows, all from one sample in a study of identical twins. TCRdb passed the 5' RACE reads through MiXCR, listing each CDR3 protein once. The table lists 750,000 to 950,000 distinct CDR3 sequences, about 12% of them singletons, with around 1.6% in the top ten. Separately, the same data were catalogued under a study of yellow fever vaccine responses in identical twins.

The specimen was PBMCs. These receptors originate from a woman between 18 and 30 years old in good health. Both conserved end residues are part of each CDR3. A D gene is named only where the DNA matches it firmly. Clone size is stated in some rows and not others, as once, few, many or a class when expanded.

cdr3_nt cdr3_aa clone_size d_call j_call v_call
TGTGCCAGCAGCCCGATAGGAGACAGGGGCGGCGGCTACACCTTC CASSPIGDRGGGYTF few TRBD1 TRBJ1-2 TRBV2
TGCAGCGTTGAAGAGAGGTACGAGCAGTACTTC CSVEERYEQYF . . TRBJ2-7 TRBV29-1
TGTGCCAGCAGCTTGGAGGTCATGGGCACAGATACGCAGTATTTT CASSLEVMGTDTQYF . . TRBJ2-3 TRBV5-6
TGTGCCAGCAGTTTCAGGGGTGACGGCTACACCTTC CASSFRGDGYTF . . TRBJ1-2 TRBV27
TGTGCCAGCAGCCCCGGCGATCCAGGTTATGGCTACACCTTC CASSPGDPGYGYTF few . TRBJ1-2 TRBV12-3/TRBV12-4
TGTGCCACCAGTGTCGATAAGGGGGGTGCGGCTTTCTTT CATSVDKGGAAFF many . TRBJ1-1 TRBV24-1
TGCAGTGCCACACAAAACACTGAAGCTTTCTTT CSATQNTEAFF . . TRBJ1-1 TRBV20-1
TGTGCCAGCAGCCCGATGACCGGGACTAGCGGGACCGGGGAGCTGTTTTTT CASSPMTGTSGTGELFF . TRBD2 TRBJ2-2 TRBV28
TGTGCCAGCAGCTCGATGACAGGGGACACCGGGGAGCTGTTTTTT CASSSMTGDTGELFF . TRBD1 TRBJ2-2 TRBV11-2
TGTGCCAGCAGGGCAGGGGAGGCTTACGAGCAGTACTTC CASRAGEAYEQYF . . TRBJ2-7 TRBV9
TGTGCCAGCAGCCAAGAGGGAGTGTTCTCCTACGAGCAGTACTTC CASSQEGVFSYEQYF many . TRBJ2-7 TRBV4-2
TGCAGTGCTAGAGATCGGGGACTAGCGGGCCACAATGAGCAGTTCTTC CSARDRGLAGHNEQFF . TRBD2 TRBJ2-1 TRBV20-1
TGTGCCATCAGTGCACAGGGGGCAGATACGCAGTATTTT CAISAQGADTQYF many TRBD1 TRBJ2-3 TRBV10-3
TGTGCCAGCAGCCAGGAGGGGGGATACGGGCCCCAGCATTTT CASSQEGGYGPQHF many . TRBJ1-5 TRBV12-3/TRBV12-4
TGTGCCAGCAGTGAAGGACAGTACAATCAGCCCCAGCATTTT CASSEGQYNQPQHF . . TRBJ1-5 TRBV25-1
TGTGCCAGCAGTGGCTCCGGAGGAAACACCATATATTTT CASSGSGGNTIYF . . TRBJ1-3 TRBV2
TGTGCCAGCAGCTTAGATCGACAGGGAGGGACCGGGGAGCTGTTTTTT CASSLDRQGGTGELFF . . TRBJ2-2 TRBV11-3